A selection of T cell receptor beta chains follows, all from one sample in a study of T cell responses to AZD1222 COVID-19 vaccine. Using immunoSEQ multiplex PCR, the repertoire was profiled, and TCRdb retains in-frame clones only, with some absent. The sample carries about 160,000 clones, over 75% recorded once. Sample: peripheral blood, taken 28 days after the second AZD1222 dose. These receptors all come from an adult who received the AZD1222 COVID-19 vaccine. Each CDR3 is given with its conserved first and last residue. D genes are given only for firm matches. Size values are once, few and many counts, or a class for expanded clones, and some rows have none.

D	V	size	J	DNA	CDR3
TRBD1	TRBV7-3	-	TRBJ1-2	TGTGCCAGCTCGCCGGGGACAGGGGGATTACTAGCCTACACCTTC	CASSPGTGGLLAYTF
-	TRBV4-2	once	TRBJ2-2	TGTGCCAGCAGCGGAATGGAGGGGTCAAGTGGGGAGCTGTTTTTT	CASSGMEGSSGELFF
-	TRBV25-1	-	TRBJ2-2	TGTGCCAGCAGTGACTACGGCCGGAGCGGGGAGCTGTTTTTT	CASSDYGRSGELFF
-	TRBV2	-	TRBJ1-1	TGTGCCAGCGGAGGGGGACTCAAGTACACTGAAGCTTTCTTT	CASGGGLKYTEAFF
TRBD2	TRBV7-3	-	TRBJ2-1	TGTGCCAGCAGTTCCCAAAGCGGGGGGGCCCACAATGAGCAGTTCTTC	CASSSQSGGAHNEQFF
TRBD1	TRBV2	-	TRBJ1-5	TGTGCCAGCAGCCGGGACAGTAATCAGCCCCAGCATTTT	CASSRDSNQPQHF
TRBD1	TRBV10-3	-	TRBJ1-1	TGTGCCACCTTCCAGGGGGGGAACACTGAAGCTTTCTTT	CATFQGGNTEAFF
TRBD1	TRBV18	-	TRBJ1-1	TGTGCCAGCTCACGACAGACAGGGATGAACACTGAAGCTTTCTTT	CASSRQTGMNTEAFF
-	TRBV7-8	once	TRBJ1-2	TGTGCCAGCAGCTTATACAGGTCCGATGGCTACACCTTC	CASSLYRSDGYTF
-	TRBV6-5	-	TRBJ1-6	TGTGCCAGCTTTACAGACAATTCACCCCTCCACTTT	CASFTDNSPLHF
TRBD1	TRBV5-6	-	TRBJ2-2	TGTGCCAGCAGCTGGGGACAGGTTGTGGGGGAGCTGTTTTTT	CASSWGQVVGELFF
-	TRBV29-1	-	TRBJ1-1	TGCAGCGTTGAAAAATCCGGAGAGAAGAACACTGAAGCTTTCTTT	CSVEKSGEKNTEAFF
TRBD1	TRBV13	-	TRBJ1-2	TGTGCCAGCAGATCCTATGACAGGGAGGGTGGCTACACCTTC	CASRSYDREGGYTF
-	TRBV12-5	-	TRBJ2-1	TGTGCTAGTGGTTTGGTACTGTATGAGCAGTTCTTC	CASGLVLYEQFF
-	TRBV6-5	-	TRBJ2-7	TGTGCCAGCATGTCCTCCACTTTCGCCGAGCAGTACTTC	CASMSSTFAEQYF
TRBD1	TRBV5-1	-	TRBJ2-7	TGCGCCAGCAGCTTGGTGGGGGACAGGGTTAGCGAGCAGTACTTC	CASSLVGDRVSEQYF
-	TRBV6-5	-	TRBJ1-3	TGTGCCAGCAGCCTCACAGCGTCGGAAACAACCATATATTTT	CASSLTASETTIYF
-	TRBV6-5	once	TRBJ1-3	TGTGCCAGCAGGGACCCCAACAGGGCTGGAAACACCATATATTTT	CASRDPNRAGNTIYF
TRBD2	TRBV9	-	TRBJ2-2	TGTGCCAGCAGCGTTAGCGGGGGAAACACCGGGGAGCTGTTTTTT	CASSVSGGNTGELFF
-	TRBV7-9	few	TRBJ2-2	TGTGCCAGCATCGACAGTCCCGGGGAGCTGTTTTTT	CASIDSPGELFF
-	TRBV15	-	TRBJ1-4	TGTGCCACCAGCAGACAGACACTTGCAACTAATGAAAAACTGTTTTTT	CATSRQTLATNEKLFF
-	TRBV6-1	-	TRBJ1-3	TGTGCCAGCAGTGCGCTAGGGGGGAACTCTGGAAACACCATATATTTT	CASSALGGNSGNTIYF
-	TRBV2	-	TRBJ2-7	TGTGCCAGCAGTTTCTCCTACGAGCAGTACTTC	CASSFSYEQYF
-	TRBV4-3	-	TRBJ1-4	TGCGCCAGCAGCCAAAGAGTCCTGGATGGCGAAAAACTGTTTTTT	CASSQRVLDGEKLFF
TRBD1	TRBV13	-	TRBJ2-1	TGTGCCAGCAGTTCTAGGGACAGGGGGGATGAGCAGTTCTTC	CASSSRDRGDEQFF
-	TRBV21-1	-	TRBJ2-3	TGTGCCAGCAGCCCGATCTGGCCCTTCACAGATACGCAGTATTTT	CASSPIWPFTDTQYF
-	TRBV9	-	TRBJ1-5	TGTGCCAGCAGCGGAGGCTATGACAATCAGCCCCAGCATTTT	CASSGGYDNQPQHF
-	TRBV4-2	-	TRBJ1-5	TGTGCCAGCAGCCAAGGCAGGATTAATCAGCCCCAGCATTTT	CASSQGRINQPQHF
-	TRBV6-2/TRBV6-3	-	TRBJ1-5	TGTGCCAGCAGTTATGAGGGGGTTAACCAGCCCCAGCATTTT	CASSYEGVNQPQHF
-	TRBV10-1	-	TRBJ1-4	TGCGCCAGCGCTGAGCGGATCCTTAATGAAAAACTGTTTTTT	CASAERILNEKLFF
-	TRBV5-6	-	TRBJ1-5	TGTGCCAGCAGCTCAGGGGCCAATCAGCCCCAGCATTTT	CASSSGANQPQHF
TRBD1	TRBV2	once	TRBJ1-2	TGTGCCAGCACGGGGTCCGGGACAGGGGACGGTGGCTACACCTTC	CASTGSGTGDGGYTF
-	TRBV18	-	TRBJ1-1	TGTGCCAGCTCACCATCGGCCGGGCAACAGGGCACTGAAGCTTTCTTT	CASSPSAGQQGTEAFF
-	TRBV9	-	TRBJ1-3	TGTGCCAGCAGTAATACTTTTAGCTCTGGAAACACCATATATTTT	CASSNTFSSGNTIYF
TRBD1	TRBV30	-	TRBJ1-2	TGTGCCTGGAGTTACTCGGACAGGGGTGACTATGGCTACACCTTC	CAWSYSDRGDYGYTF
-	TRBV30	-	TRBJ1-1	TGTGCCTGGAGTGTACCCACAGGAGCTTTCTTT	CAWSVPTGAFF
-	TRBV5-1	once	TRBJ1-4	TGCGCCAGCAGCTTGACGCCAGGTCGGGATGAAAAACTGTTTTTT	CASSLTPGRDEKLFF
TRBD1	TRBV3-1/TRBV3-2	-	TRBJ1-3	TGTGCCAGCAGCCGGTCGGACAGGGGGCCTGGAAACACCATATATTTT	CASSRSDRGPGNTIYF
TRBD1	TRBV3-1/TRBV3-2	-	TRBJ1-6	TGTGCCAGCACCCAGGACAGGGAACCCTATAATTCACCCCTCCACTTT	CASTQDREPYNSPLHF
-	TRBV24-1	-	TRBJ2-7	TGTGCCACCAGTGACGACCGTGGGGACCTAACAACCTACGAGCAGTACTTC	CATSDDRGDLTTYEQYF
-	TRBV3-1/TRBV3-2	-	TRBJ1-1	TGTGCCAGCAGCCCCCCCCGAGATCGGGGGGAAGCTTTCTTT	CASSPPRDRGEAFF
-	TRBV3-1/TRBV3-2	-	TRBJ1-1	TGTGCCAGCAGCAGATTGCAGTCGGACACTGAAGCTTTCTTT	CASSRLQSDTEAFF